This TCR beta chain is from a study of beta chain features in type 1 diabetes. Across the whole study: Cell yields, gender and age were comparable in patients and healthy donors.

Trimming shortened V by 5 bases and J by 7 bases, and 18 bases separated the two germline ends. The CDR3 sequence is 16 residues long. Germline CDR1 is KGHSH and CDR2 is LQKENI. The study's findings and limits: The analysis here could not establish whether HLA type shapes TCRB rearrangement. The VDJ junctions of type 1 diabetes patients carried fewer insertions and more deletions. Within each of all four CD4+ subsets, Type 1 diabetes patients had TCRB CDR3s that were moderately but significantly shorter.

In its sample, this clone was seen a few times. Its target is unknown. Expressed TCRB transcripts got sequenced, as all isolated RNA was reverse transcribed. TCRdb's table, derived via immunoSEQ multiplex PCR, lists solely in-frame clones and lacks some. Here the sample spans 200,000 to 300,000 clones, 11% being singletons. Staining for CD45RO/CCR7/CD25/CD127/CD95/CD27 allowed sorting of CD4+ naive, central memory, regulatory and stem cell-like memory cells. The chain has TRBV18 and TRBJ1-6; tentatively, D is TRBD1 (5 bases). The sequenced sample was naive CD4+ T cells from blood. This TCR was sampled from a man aged 25 to 45 with type 1 diabetes. CDR3 bases: TGTGCCAGCTCAGCAGGGCCCCCGGGCTGGAATTCACCCCTCCACTTT. Translation gives CASSAGPPGWNSPLHF.